This T cell receptor (beta chain) was recorded in a study of blood T cell repertoires in COVID-19. CDR3 length equals 16 residues. Between the trimmed V and J ends, which lost 5 bases and 3 bases, there was a span of 17 bases. Germline lookup yields CDR1 SGHDN and CDR2 FVKESK. The table came from immunoSEQ multiplex PCR; TCRdb's copy has only in-frame clones and leaves some out. The sample shows some 75,000 clones, about 85% of them seen only once. The chain links TRBV14 to TRBJ1-3; possible D gene TRBD1, 6 bases. The sample consisted of peripheral blood. The sequence derives from a man aged 45-60 years with COVID-19, enrolled during active disease. CDR3 residues: CASSDRYSRLGNTIYF. In DNA, the CDR3 is TGTGCCAGCAGCGACAGGTATTCGCGCCTTGGAAACACCATATATTTT.